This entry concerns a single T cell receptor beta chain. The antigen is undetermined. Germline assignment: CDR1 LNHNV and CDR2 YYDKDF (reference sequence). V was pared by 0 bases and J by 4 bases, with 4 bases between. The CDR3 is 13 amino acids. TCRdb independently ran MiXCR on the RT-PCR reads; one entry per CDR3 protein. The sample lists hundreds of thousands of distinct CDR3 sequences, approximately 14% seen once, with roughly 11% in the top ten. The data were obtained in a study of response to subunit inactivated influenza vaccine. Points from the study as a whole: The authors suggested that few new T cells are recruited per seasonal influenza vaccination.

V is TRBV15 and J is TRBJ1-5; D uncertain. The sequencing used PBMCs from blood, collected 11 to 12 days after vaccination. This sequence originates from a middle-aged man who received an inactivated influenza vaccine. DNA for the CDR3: TGTGCCACCAGCAGAGATGAAAATCAGCCCCAGCATTTT. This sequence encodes CATSRDENQPQHF.